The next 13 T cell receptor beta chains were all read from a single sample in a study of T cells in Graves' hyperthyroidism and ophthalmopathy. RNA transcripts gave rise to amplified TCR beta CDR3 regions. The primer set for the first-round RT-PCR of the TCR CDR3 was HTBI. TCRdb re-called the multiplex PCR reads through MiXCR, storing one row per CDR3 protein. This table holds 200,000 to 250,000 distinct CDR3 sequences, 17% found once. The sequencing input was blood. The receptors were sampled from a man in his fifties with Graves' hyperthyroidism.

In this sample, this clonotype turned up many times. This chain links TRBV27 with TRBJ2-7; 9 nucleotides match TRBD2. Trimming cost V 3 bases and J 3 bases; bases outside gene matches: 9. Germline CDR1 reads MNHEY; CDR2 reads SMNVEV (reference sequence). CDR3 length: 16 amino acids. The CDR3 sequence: CASSFSAGGPLYEQYF. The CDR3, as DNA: TGTGCCAGCAGTTTTTCGGCGGGAGGGCCCCTCTACGAGCAGTACTTC.

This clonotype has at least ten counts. In nucleotides, the CDR3 is TGCAGCGTTGAAGAAGGCAGGGAGGGTGAAAAACTGTTTTTT. Protein sequence: CSVEEGREGEKLFF. V usage is TRBV29-1 and J usage is TRBJ1-4, with a weak D call TRBD1 (5 bases). V was shortened by 0 bases and J by 7 bases, with 12 bases between the two germline ends. CDR3 length: 14 residues. From germline, CDR1 is SQVTM and CDR2 ANQGSEA.

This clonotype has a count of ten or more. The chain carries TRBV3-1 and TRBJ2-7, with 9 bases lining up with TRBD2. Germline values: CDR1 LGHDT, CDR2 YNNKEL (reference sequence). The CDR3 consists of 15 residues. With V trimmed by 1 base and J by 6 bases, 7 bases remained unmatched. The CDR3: CASSQGLAEEGEQYF. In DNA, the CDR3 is TGTGCCAGCAGCCAAGGACTAGCGGAAGAGGGCGAGCAGTACTTC.

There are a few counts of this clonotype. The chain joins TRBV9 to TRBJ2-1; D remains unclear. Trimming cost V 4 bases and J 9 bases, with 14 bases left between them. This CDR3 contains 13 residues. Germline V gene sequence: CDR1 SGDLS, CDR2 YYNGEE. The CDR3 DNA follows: TGTGCCAGCAGCCGAGGAGACTTGGGTGAGCAGTTCTTC. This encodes CASSRGDLGEQFF.

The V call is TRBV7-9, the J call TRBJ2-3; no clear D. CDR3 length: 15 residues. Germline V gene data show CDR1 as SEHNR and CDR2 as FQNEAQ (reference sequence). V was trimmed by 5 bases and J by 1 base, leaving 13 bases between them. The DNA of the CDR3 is TGTGCCAGCAGCCCATCTGTGTCTGGCACAGATACGCAGTATTTT. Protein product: CASSPSVSGTDTQYF.

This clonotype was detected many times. The CDR3 DNA sequence: TGTGCCAGCGGCGTAGCGGGAGGGCCTACCTACGAGCAGTACTTC. Protein sequence: CASGVAGGPTYEQYF. J is TRBJ2-7 and V is TRBV3-1; 11 bases line up with TRBD2. From germline, CDR1 is LGHDT and CDR2 YNNKEL (reference sequence). Unmatched junction bases numbered 8, after V lost 8 bases and J lost 2 bases. This CDR3 region has 15 residues.

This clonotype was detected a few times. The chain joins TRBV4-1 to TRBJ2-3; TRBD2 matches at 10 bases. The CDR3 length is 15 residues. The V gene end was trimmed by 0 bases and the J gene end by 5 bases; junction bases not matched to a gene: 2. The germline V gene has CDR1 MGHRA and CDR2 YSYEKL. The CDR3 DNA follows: TGCGCCAGCAGCCAAGAGGCTAGCGGGAGAGATACGCAGTATTTT. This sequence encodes CASSQEASGRDTQYF.

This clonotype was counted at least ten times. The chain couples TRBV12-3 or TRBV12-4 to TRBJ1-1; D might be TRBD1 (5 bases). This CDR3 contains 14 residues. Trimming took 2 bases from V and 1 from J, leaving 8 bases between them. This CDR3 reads CASSLWGENTEAFF. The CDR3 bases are TGTGCCAGCAGTTTATGGGGCGAGAACACTGAAGCTTTCTTT.

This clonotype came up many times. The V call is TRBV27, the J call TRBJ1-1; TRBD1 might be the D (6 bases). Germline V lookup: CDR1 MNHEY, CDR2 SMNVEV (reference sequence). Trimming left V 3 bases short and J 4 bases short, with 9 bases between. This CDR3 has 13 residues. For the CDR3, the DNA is TGTGCCAGCAGTTTCGGACAGTCCACTGAAGCTTTCTTT. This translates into CASSFGQSTEAFF.

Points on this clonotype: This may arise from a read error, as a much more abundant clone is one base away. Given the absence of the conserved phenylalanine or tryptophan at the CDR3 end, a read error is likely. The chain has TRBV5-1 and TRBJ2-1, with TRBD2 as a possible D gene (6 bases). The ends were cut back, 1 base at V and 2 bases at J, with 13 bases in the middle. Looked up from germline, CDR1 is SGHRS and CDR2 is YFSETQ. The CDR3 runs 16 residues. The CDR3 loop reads CASSLYGGTTYNEQFS. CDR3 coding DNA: TGCGCCAGCAGCTTGTACGGGGGAACCACCTACAATGAGCAGTTCTCC.

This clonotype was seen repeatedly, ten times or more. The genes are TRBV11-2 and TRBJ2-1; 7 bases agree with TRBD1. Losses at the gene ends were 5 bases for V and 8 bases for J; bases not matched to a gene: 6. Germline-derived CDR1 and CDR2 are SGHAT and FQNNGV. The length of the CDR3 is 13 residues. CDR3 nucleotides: TGTGCCAGCAGCGCCCTAGGGGGCTATGAGCAGTTCTTC. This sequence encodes CASSALGGYEQFF. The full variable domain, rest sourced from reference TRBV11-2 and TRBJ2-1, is EAGVAQSPRYKIIEKRQSVAFWCNPISGHATLYWYQQILGQGPKLLIQFQNNGVVDDSQLPKDRFSAERLKGVDSTLKIQPAKLEDSAVYLCASSALGGYEQFFGPGTRLTVL.

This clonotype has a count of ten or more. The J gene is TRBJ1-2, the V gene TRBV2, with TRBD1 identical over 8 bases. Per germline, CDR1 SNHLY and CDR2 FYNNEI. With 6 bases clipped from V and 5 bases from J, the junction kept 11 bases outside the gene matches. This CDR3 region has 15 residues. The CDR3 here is CASSLYPTGGYGYTF. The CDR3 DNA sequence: TGTGCCAGCAGCCTCTATCCCACAGGGGGTTATGGCTACACCTTC.

The CDR3 DNA reads TGTGCCGCCGGCCGGGATGGCTACACCTTC. Its protein is CAAGRDGYTF. The chain has TRBV7-9 and TRBJ1-2; D is unresolved. The CDR3 has 10 amino acids. V was clipped by 11 bases and J by 6 bases, with 10 bases between them. Germline V gene sequence: CDR1 SEHNR, CDR2 FQNEAQ (reference sequence). The full variable domain, rest sourced from reference TRBV7-9 and TRBJ1-2, is DTGVSQNPRHKITKRGQNVTFRCDPISEHNRLYWYRQTLGQGPEFLTYFQNEAQLEKSRLLSDRFSAERPKGSFSTLEIQRTEQGDSAMYLCAAGRDGYTFGSGTRLTVV.